The 23 T cell receptor beta chains reported below all come from one sample, sequenced in a study of OX40 agonist ivuxolimab in advanced cancers. TCRdb's table, derived via immunoSEQ multiplex PCR, lists solely in-frame clones and lacks some. The table shows about 59,000 clones, with roughly 84% occurring only once. Sequenced here: CD4+ or CD8+ T cells sorted from blood, sampled in a trial of the OX40 agonist ivuxolimab. The receptors derive from an adult with an advanced solid tumor such as melanoma, head and neck, liver or kidney cancer.

This rearrangement joins TRBV5-1 to TRBJ2-1, with TRBD2 matching over 11 bases. Germline trimming cut 0 bases from V and 5 bases from J; bases unmatched to any gene: 4. The CDR3 sequence is 16 residues long. Germline assignment: CDR1 SGHRS and CDR2 YFSETQ. CDR3 amino acids: CASSLELAGVNNEQFF. Here the CDR3 DNA reads TGCGCCAGCAGCTTGGAACTAGCGGGGGTCAACAATGAGCAGTTCTTC. The full variable domain, its missing parts supplied by reference TRBV5-1 and TRBJ2-1, is KAGVTQTPRYLIKTRGQQVTLSCSPISGHRSVSWYQQTPGQGLQFLFEYFSETQRNKGNFPGRFSGRQFSNSRSEMNVSTLELGDSALYLCASSLELAGVNNEQFFGPGTRLTVL.

The chain joins TRBV7-3 to TRBJ2-2; the D gene is possibly TRBD1 (7 bases). The V gene's germline CDR1 is SGHTA and CDR2 FQGTGA. This CDR3 contains 14 residues. Trimming cost V 6 bases and J 5 bases, with 13 bases left between them. CDR3 region: CASREGQWTGELFF. CDR3 nucleotides: TGTGCCAGCAGGGAGGGACAGTGGACCGGGGAGCTGTTTTTT.

CDR3 protein: CASSIDGPGTSGSFDTQYF. In DNA form, the CDR3 reads TGTGCCAGTAGTATAGATGGTCCCGGGACTAGCGGGAGCTTCGATACGCAGTATTTT. The chain combines TRBV19 with TRBJ2-3; 14 bases fit TRBD2. Germline CDR1 reads LNHDA; CDR2 reads SQIVND (reference sequence). The junction had 11 bases not matched to a gene; V was cut back by 0 bases and J by 6 bases. This CDR3 spans 19 amino acids.

The gene calls are TRBV11-3 and TRBJ2-3, with 8 bases identical to TRBD2. Germline loops: CDR1 SGHNT, CDR2 YENEEA. The CDR3 has 13 residues. J was trimmed by 5 bases and V by 3 bases; bases with no gene match: 1. In DNA, the CDR3 is TGTGCCAGCAGCTTTAGCGGGGAAGATACGCAGTATTTT. Translation: CASSFSGEDTQYF.

The rearrangement uses TRBV18 and TRBJ1-3; D gene ambiguous. Trimming left V 3 bases short and J 6 bases short, with 9 bases between. The CDR3 runs to 13 residues. Germline loops: CDR1 KGHSH, CDR2 LQKENI. This chain's CDR3 is CASSPRLENTIYF. DNA for the CDR3: TGTGCCAGCTCACCCCGACTAGAAAACACCATATATTTT.

V and J are TRBV18 and TRBJ2-4; 11 positions agree with TRBD1. The germline V gene encodes CDR1 KGHSH and CDR2 LQKENI. After removal of 5 bases from V and 2 bases from J, the junction contained 5 bases not matched to a gene. The CDR3 has 16 amino acids. In DNA form, the CDR3 reads TGTGCCAGCTCAACGGGACAGGGGGTGACCAAAAACATTCAGTACTTC. Amino acid sequence: CASSTGQGVTKNIQYF. Full variable domain (rest looked up from reference TRBV18 and TRBJ2-4): NAGVMQNPRHLVRRRGQEARLRCSPMKGHSHVYWYRQLPEEGLKFMVYLQKENIIDESGMPKERFSAEFPKEGPSILRIQQVVRGDSAAYFCASSTGQGVTKNIQYFGAGTRLSVL.

The rearrangement joins TRBV19 to TRBJ2-3, with D hard to call. Germline V CDR1 and CDR2: LNHDA, SQIVND (reference sequence). This CDR3 has 15 amino acids. The germline V and J ends were trimmed by 7 bases and 2 bases, with 16 bases remaining between them. The CDR3 DNA follows: TGTGCCAGTACAAATGTGCCAGGAGTCACAGATACGCAGTATTTT. Amino acid sequence: CASTNVPGVTDTQYF.

To note about this clone: The junction does not match germline at one end; this may be a read error. The V and J genes are TRBV5-6 and TRBJ2-1; 7 bases align to TRBD2. CDR3 size: 12 residues. Germline V gene lookup returns CDR1 SGHDT and CDR2 YYEEEE. The CDR3 sequence: CASSLSGGRSIF. CDR3 coding DNA: TGTGCCAGCAGCTTGAGTGGCGGGAGATCGATCTTC.

This clone was observed a handful of times. The chain links TRBV2 to TRBJ2-3; D is ambiguous. CDR1 and CDR2 (germline): SNHLY, FYNNEI. V was cut by 1 base and J by 2 bases, with 10 bases left in between. The CDR3 sequence is 15 residues long. CDR3 region: CASSEDRRYTDTQYF. CDR3 in DNA: TGTGCCAGCAGTGAAGACCGCCGCTACACAGATACGCAGTATTTT.

The chain is built from TRBV10-2 and TRBJ2-7; TRBD2 aligns across 7 bases. Germline loops: CDR1 WSHSY, CDR2 SAAADI. CDR3 length: 13 residues. V lost 4 bases and J lost 6; bases outside the gene matches: 6. CDR3 coding DNA: TGCGCCAGCAGTGTCGCGGGAGTCTCCGAGCAGTACTTC. Protein sequence: CASSVAGVSEQYF.

The chain is built from TRBV7-9 and TRBJ2-1; TRBD1 matches at 7 bases. CDR1 and CDR2 from the germline V gene are SEHNR and FQNEAQ (reference sequence). Losses at the gene ends were 11 bases for V and 3 bases for J; bases not matched to a gene: 7. The CDR3 is made up of 13 amino acids. The CDR3 nucleotides are TGTGCCGGCGTCGGACAGGTCTACAATGAGCAGTTCTTC. The encoded protein is CAGVGQVYNEQFF.

The V gene is TRBV2, the J gene TRBJ1-5; D ambiguous. The CDR3 has 14 residues. The V end was cut by 7 bases, the J end by 0 bases, with 10 bases between. In germline, CDR1 is SNHLY, CDR2 FYNNEI. CDR3 protein: CASTPGYSNQPQHF. The CDR3 DNA reads as TGTGCCAGCACGCCGGGGTATAGCAATCAGCCCCAGCATTTT.

This clone turned up a few times. The rearrangement links TRBV5-1 to TRBJ2-3; D is unclear. V lost 0 bases and J 1 base, leaving 6 bases between the germline ends. CDR3 length equals 14 residues. Germline assignment: CDR1 SGHRS and CDR2 YFSETQ. The CDR3 region is CASSLAAGTDTQYF. The CDR3, as DNA: TGCGCCAGCAGCTTGGCCGCAGGCACAGATACGCAGTATTTT.

This sequence joins TRBV20-1 and TRBJ2-7, with D hard to call. Trimming pared 1 base from V and 6 bases from J, leaving 7 bases between. CDR1 and CDR2 (germline): DFQATT, SNEGSKA (reference sequence). This CDR3 contains 11 residues. Here the CDR3 reads CSARVGPEQYF. Written as DNA, the CDR3 is TGCAGTGCTAGAGTTGGACCCGAGCAGTACTTC.

Here the CDR3 reads CASSTGTGASYEQYF. As DNA, the CDR3 is TGTGCCAGCAGCACCGGGACAGGGGCGTCCTACGAGCAGTACTTC. The V and J genes are TRBV7-8 and TRBJ2-5, with 10 bases matching TRBD1. Gene TRBJ2-7 matches the end of the DNA better, so the J call may be wrong. This CDR3 contains 15 residues. CDR1 SGHVS and CDR2 FQNEAQ come from the germline V gene.

This chain uses TRBV29-1 with TRBJ2-5, with D perhaps TRBD1 or TRBD2 (5 bases each). This CDR3 contains 10 residues. Germline CDR1 is SQVTM and CDR2 is ANQGSEA. This chain's CDR3 is CAMGEETQYF. CDR3 nucleotides: TGCGCGATGGGGGAAGAGACCCAGTACTTC. Filled out from reference TRBV29-1 and TRBJ2-5, the complete variable domain reads SAVISQKPSRDICQRGTSLTIQCQVDSQVTMMFWYRQQPGQSLTLIATANQGSEATYESGFVIDKFPISRPNLTFSTLTVSNMSPEDSSIYLCAMGEETQYFGPGTRLLVL.

In DNA form, the CDR3 reads TGTGCCAGCAGCTTCCTGGGACAGGGAGACTATGGCTACACCTTC. It yields the protein CASSFLGQGDYGYTF. This rearrangement joins TRBV7-2 to TRBJ1-2, with 9 bases fitting TRBD1. With 3 bases clipped from V and 3 bases from J, the junction kept 5 bases outside the gene matches. Germline CDR1 and CDR2: SGHTA and FQGNSA. The CDR3 runs 15 residues.

The chain recombines TRBV5-6 with TRBJ1-6, with a possible D match to TRBD1 (5 bases). CDR1 and CDR2 from the germline V gene are SGHDT and YYEEEE. The CDR3 is made up of 15 amino acids. Trimming left V 0 bases short and J 7 bases short, with 11 bases between. The CDR3 DNA is TGTGCCAGCAGCTTGGTGGGACTCCAGAATTCACCCCTCCACTTT. This sequence encodes CASSLVGLQNSPLHF. The whole variable domain, filled in from reference TRBV5-6 and TRBJ1-6, reads DAGVTQSPTHLIKTRGQQVTLRCSPKSGHDTVSWYQQALGQGPQFIFQYYEEEERQRGNFPDRFSGHQFPNYSSELNVNALLLGDSALYLCASSLVGLQNSPLHFGNGTRLTVT.

V gene TRBV5-5 combines with J gene TRBJ1-2; 8 nucleotides line up with TRBD1. The V and J ends lost 4 bases and 0 bases, in that order; junction bases with no gene match: 5. The CDR3 has 15 amino acids. Germline V gene sequence: CDR1 SGHKS, CDR2 YYEKEE (reference sequence). The CDR3 is CASSRQGTTNYGYTF. The CDR3 bases are TGTGCCAGCAGCCGACAGGGGACCACTAACTATGGCTACACCTTC.

This clone was recorded only once. V is TRBV27 and J is TRBJ1-1; TRBD1 aligns across 12 bases. The CDR3 spans 12 residues. V gave up 6 bases and J gave up 9 bases; unmatched junction bases: 2. Germline assignment: CDR1 MNHEY and CDR2 SMNVEV (reference sequence). Written as DNA, the CDR3 is TGTGCCAGCAGGGGGACAGGGGGCAAAGCTTTCTTT. Protein: CASRGTGGKAFF.

This clone appeared once. The chain is built from TRBV19 and TRBJ1-1, with a tentative D call TRBD1 (5 bases). This CDR3 region has 15 residues. Between the trimmed V and J ends, which lost 7 bases and 1 base, there was a span of 16 bases. Germline CDR1 LNHDA, CDR2 SQIVND (reference sequence). The CDR3 bases are TGTGCCAGTATCGGCGCAGGGTCGAGGAACACTGAAGCTTTCTTT. Translated, it gives CASIGAGSRNTEAFF.

This clone is a singleton in its sample. The rearrangement uses TRBV30 and TRBJ1-1, with D possibly being TRBD1 (6 bases). CDR1 and CDR2 from the germline V gene are GTSNPN and SVGIG (reference sequence). V was clipped by 5 bases and J by 4 bases, with 23 bases between them. The CDR3 has 16 amino acids. The CDR3 DNA follows: TGTGCCTGGGTTCTTCTAAGCCGGGGGCGAAGCACTGAAGCTTTCTTT. Residues: CAWVLLSRGRSTEAFF.

In this sample, this clone turned up once. Here the CDR3 DNA reads TGCGCCAGCAGCGACCTTACGGGGGGCGAAGAGCAGTACTTC. Its protein product is CASSDLTGGEEQYF. This chain connects TRBV5-1 to TRBJ2-7, with D possibly TRBD2 on 7 matching bases. This CDR3 has 14 residues. V was cut by 4 bases and J by 7 bases, with 18 bases left in between. Germline CDR1 is SGHRS and CDR2 is YFSETQ.